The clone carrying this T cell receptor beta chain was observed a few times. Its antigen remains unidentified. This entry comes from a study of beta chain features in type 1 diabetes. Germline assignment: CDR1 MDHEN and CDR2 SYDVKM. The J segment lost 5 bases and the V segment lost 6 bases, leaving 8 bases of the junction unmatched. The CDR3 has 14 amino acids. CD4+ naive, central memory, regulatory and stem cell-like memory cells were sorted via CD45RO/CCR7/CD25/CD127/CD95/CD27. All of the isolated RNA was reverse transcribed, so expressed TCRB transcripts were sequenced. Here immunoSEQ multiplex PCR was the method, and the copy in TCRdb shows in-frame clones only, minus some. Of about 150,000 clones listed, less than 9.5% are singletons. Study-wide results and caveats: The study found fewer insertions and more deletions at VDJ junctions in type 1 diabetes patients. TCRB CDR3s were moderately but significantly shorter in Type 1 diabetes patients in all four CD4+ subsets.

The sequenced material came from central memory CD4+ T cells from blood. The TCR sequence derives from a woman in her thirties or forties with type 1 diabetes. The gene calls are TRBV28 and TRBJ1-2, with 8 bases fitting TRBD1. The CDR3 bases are TGTGCCAGCAGGGAGGGACAGGCATATTATGGCTACACCTTC. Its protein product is CASREGQAYYGYTF.